This note documents a single T cell receptor beta chain sequence. This sample was taken from a study of T cells in Graves' hyperthyroidism and ophthalmopathy. The length of the CDR3 is 14 residues. V lost 7 bases and J lost 0, with 12 bases in between. Germline assignment: CDR1 SGHRS and CDR2 YFSETQ. From RNA transcripts, TCR beta CDR3 regions were amplified. HTBI primers drove first-round RT-PCR of the TCR CDR3. TCRdb re-derived calls from the multiplex PCR reads in MiXCR, one entry per CDR3 protein. The profile shows 490,000 or so distinct CDR3 sequences, less than 25% of them singletons. Input material: blood. This sequence was found in a woman in her 70s with Graves' ophthalmopathy. The V and J genes are TRBV5-1 and TRBJ2-3, with D perhaps given as TRBD1 or TRBD2 (7 bases each). The CDR3 here is CASGRGQSTDTQYF. The DNA for the CDR3 is TGCGCCAGCGGGAGGGGACAGAGCACAGATACGCAGTATTTT. The whole variable domain, filled in from reference TRBV5-1 and TRBJ2-3, reads KAGVTQTPRYLIKTRGQQVTLSCSPISGHRSVSWYQQTPGQGLQFLFEYFSETQRNKGNFPGRFSGRQFSNSRSEMNVSTLELGDSALYLCASGRGQSTDTQYFGPGTRLTVL.